The clone carrying this T cell receptor (beta chain) showed up many times. Its specificity is unknown. Genomic DNA was employed as the template in profiling TCR beta VDJ and CDR3. A single record per CDR3 protein comes from TCRdb applying MiXCR to the reads. Here the sample spans roughly 500,000 distinct CDR3 sequences, 25% to 40% being singletons. The CDR3 loop spans 13 amino acids. Trimming cost V 1 base and J 4 bases, with 7 bases left between them. CDR1 and CDR2 (germline): LNHDA, SQIVND (reference sequence). The sample comes from a study of CD8+CD57+ T cells in acquired aplastic anemia. Background on the study: CD4+ and CD8+ cells, once sorted, gave DNA averaging roughly 3 ug.

Study-wide results and caveats: About 30 CD8+ CDR3 sequences occurred in both the patients and the controls.

An expansion of CD8+CD57+ cells by flow cytometry had been shown in patients chosen for sequencing. The sequencing input was sorted CD4+, CD8+, or CD8+CD57+ T cells (not recorded which) from PBMCs. The chain has TRBV19 and TRBJ2-5; no definite D call. The sequence was obtained from a human donor with aplastic anemia. This CDR3 is CASSIGYGETQYF. The CDR3 region has the DNA TGTGCCAGTAGTATAGGGTACGGAGAGACCCAGTACTTC.